The 14 T cell receptor beta chains presented below share a single source sample, sequenced in a study of CD8 T cells in Susac syndrome. RNA amounts of about 0.45 to 1 ug underwent reverse transcription with random hexamers. TCRdb reprocessed the immunoSEQ multiplex PCR reads with MiXCR, giving one entry per CDR3 protein. The repertoire holds 130,000 to 150,000 distinct CDR3 sequences, with under 97% as singletons. Sequencing used CD4+ T cells from PBMCs. These receptors originate from a human donor with Susac syndrome.

The rearrangement uses TRBV15 and TRBJ2-5; D is possibly TRBD1 (5 bases). The CDR3 spans 15 residues. V lost 5 bases to trimming and J lost 5 bases, with 18 bases between them. CDR1 and CDR2 (germline): LNHNV, YYDKDF (reference sequence). CDR3 bases: TGTGCCACCAGCCGATCCCAAGACAAGGGGGAGACCCAGTACTTC. Translating gives CATSRSQDKGETQYF.

The V call is TRBV20-1, the J call TRBJ1-1; TRBD1 might be the D (5 bases). CDR1 is DFQATT, CDR2 SNEGSKA, per germline (reference sequence). The CDR3 is 13 amino acids. The ends were cut back, 4 bases at V and 3 bases at J, with 12 bases in the middle. CDR3 in DNA: TGCAGTGCTACCTATCGGGGGGACACTGAAGCTTTCTTT. This translates into CSATYRGDTEAFF.

The chain has TRBV20-1 and TRBJ2-7; tentative D call: TRBD1 (5 bases). The CDR3 spans 14 residues. Germline values: CDR1 DFQATT, CDR2 SNEGSKA (reference sequence). V lost 1 base, J lost 4 bases, and 14 bases lay in between. Written as DNA, the CDR3 is TGCAGTGCTAGAGTACCAGGGCGGACATACGAGCAGTACTTC. Its protein product is CSARVPGRTYEQYF.

The chain employs TRBV3-1 and TRBJ1-1, with no clear D. Germline V gene lookup returns CDR1 LGHDT and CDR2 YNNKEL (reference sequence). Trimming pared 4 bases from V and 1 base from J, leaving 13 bases between. The CDR3 runs to 15 residues. This chain's CDR3 is CASSLRGPRNTEAFF. CDR3 nucleotides: TGTGCCAGCAGCCTCCGAGGCCCCAGGAACACTGAAGCTTTCTTT.

This chain links TRBV5-5 with TRBJ1-2, with 7 bases fitting TRBD1. The CDR3 runs 14 residues. Germline CDR1 reads SGHKS; CDR2 reads YYEKEE (reference sequence). The V and J ends lost 4 bases and 7 bases, in that order; junction bases with no gene match: 10. CDR3 bases: TGTGCCAGCAGCGCGACAGACAGGGAGGCTGGCTACACCTTC. Its translation: CASSATDREAGYTF.

This chain's CDR3 is CASSQGLLTDTQYF. CDR3 in DNA: TGTGCCAGCAGTCAGGGTCTACTCACAGATACGCAGTATTTT. The rearrangement uses TRBV12-3 or TRBV12-4 and TRBJ2-3; perhaps TRBD1 as D (5 bases). The length of the CDR3 is 14 residues. V was cut by 5 bases and J by 2 bases, with 11 bases left in between.

V and J are TRBV2 and TRBJ1-2; D is unclear. V was pared by 6 bases and J by 4 bases, with 6 bases between. This CDR3 region has 11 residues. Germline V gene lookup returns CDR1 SNHLY and CDR2 FYNNEI. The DNA for the CDR3 is TGTGCCAGCAGGACGGGCTATGGCTACACCTTC. It codes for CASRTGYGYTF. The full variable domain, in which reference TRBV2 and TRBJ1-2 provide the parts outside the CDR3, is EPEVTQTPSHQVTQMGQEVILRCVPISNHLYFYWYRQILGQKVEFLVSFYNNEISEKSEIFDDQFSVERPDGSNFTLKIRSTKLEDSAMYFCASRTGYGYTFGSGTRLTVV.

The J gene is TRBJ1-1, the V gene TRBV5-4; unclear D gene. CDR3 size: 14 residues. Trimming cost V 0 bases and J 1 base, with 7 bases left between them. Looked up from germline, CDR1 is SGHNT and CDR2 is YYREEE (reference sequence). CDR3 region: CASSLAYKNTEAFF. CDR3 nucleotide sequence: TGTGCCAGCAGCTTGGCATATAAGAACACTGAAGCTTTCTTT.

The chain has TRBV9 and TRBJ2-7, with 8 bases fitting TRBD1. Germline V gives CDR1 SGDLS, CDR2 YYNGEE. The CDR3 spans 15 residues. The junction had 11 bases not matched to a gene; V was cut back by 2 bases and J by 7 bases. CDR3 sequence: CASSVTGGASVEQYF. As DNA, the CDR3 is TGTGCCAGCAGCGTCACAGGGGGTGCGTCTGTGGAGCAGTACTTC.

The chain has TRBV10-3 and TRBJ1-1; D unclear. Germline V gene sequence: CDR1 ENHRY, CDR2 SYGVKD. This CDR3 comprises 11 residues. V was clipped by 9 bases and J by 7 bases, with 12 bases between them. The CDR3 sequence: CAIRTSLEAFF. The DNA of the CDR3 is TGTGCCATTCGTACGAGCCTTGAAGCTTTCTTT.

V and J are TRBV7-9 and TRBJ2-1; the D gene is possibly TRBD2 (7 bases). V lost 3 bases and J 10 bases, leaving 10 bases between the germline ends. Looked up from germline, CDR1 is SEHNR and CDR2 is FQNEAQ (reference sequence). The CDR3 consists of 12 residues. The CDR3 DNA is TGTGCCAGCAGCTTCGGGGGGCCCGAGCAGTTCTTC. It specifies CASSFGGPEQFF.

This clonotype was seen more than once but under ten times. The chain uses TRBV6-2 or TRBV6-3 and TRBJ2-1; 7 bases match TRBD1. V was pared by 5 bases and J by 1 base, with 5 bases of the junction left unmatched. The CDR3 has 15 amino acids. Germline lookup yields CDR1 MNHEY and CDR2 SVGEGT. CDR3 protein: CASSPRQGSYNEQFF. CDR3 sequence (DNA): TGTGCCAGCAGTCCCAGACAGGGATCCTACAATGAGCAGTTCTTC.

This clonotype was counted only a few times. The chain links TRBV11-2 to TRBJ1-5; D unresolved. The CDR3 spans 14 residues. Germline V gives CDR1 SGHAT, CDR2 FQNNGV. V was shortened by 7 bases and J by 4 bases, with 14 bases between the two germline ends. CDR3 amino acids: CASTTGLGNQPQHF. CDR3 sequence (DNA): TGTGCCAGCACCACCGGATTGGGGAATCAGCCCCAGCATTTT. Together with reference TRBV11-2 and TRBJ1-5, the CDR3 gives the full variable domain: EAGVAQSPRYKIIEKRQSVAFWCNPISGHATLYWYQQILGQGPKLLIQFQNNGVVDDSQLPKDRFSAERLKGVDSTLKIQPAKLEDSAVYLCASTTGLGNQPQHFGDGTRLSIL.

J is TRBJ2-5 and V is TRBV11-2, with 8 nucleotides matching TRBD2. Germline CDR1 reads SGHAT; CDR2 reads FQNNGV. The CDR3 spans 14 residues. The trim removed 4 bases at V and 5 bases at J, leaving 6 bases unmatched. The CDR3 loop reads CASSWGLGSETQYF. The CDR3 bases are TGTGCCAGCAGCTGGGGACTAGGTTCGGAGACCCAGTACTTC.